Listed here is a single TCR beta chain. The specificity of this receptor is unknown. No base quality values were provided; no much bigger clone lies one nucleotide off. Library creation used PCR. Sequencing relied on an Illumina HiSeq 2500. Unique molecular identifiers were incorporated into TCR beta cDNA libraries to reduce PCR and sequencing biases. Approximately 500,000 cDNA molecules were obtained per 1 to 10 million input T cells, so each molecule approximated one T cell. The patient libraries were prepared and sequenced using the same protocol as the earlier healthy control dataset. Within a given batch, samples were prepared together, multiplexed and sequenced on the same HiSeq lane. For the original study's pipeline: MIGEC was used to process the raw barcoded reads, and molecular identifier groups with only a single read were discarded before consensus assembly and CDR3 extraction. VDJtools was used for post-analysis of the clonotype tables, and diversity was normalized by down-sampling every dataset to the size of the smallest sample. To correct batch-related cross-sample contamination, repertoire overlap clustering matched CDR3 amino acid sequences but not nucleotide sequences. The public sequencing data were trimmed at Q25 with fastp and processed into clonotypes with MiXCR by TCRdb, which kept only in-frame beta chains. Rows matching on CDR3 protein sequence are summarized as one entry with the most common DNA and genes. TCRdb, not the authors, supplied the V and J calls. For this sample there are hundreds of thousands of distinct CDR3 sequences; about 53% appear just once. The top ten clones comprise 4.6% of the sample.

The data originate from a study of post-analysis software for immune sequencing data (dated by TCRdb to about 2015). A note on the overall study: Disease courses on record covered relapsing-remitting, secondary progressive and progressive-relapsing multiple sclerosis, though some patients had no subtype annotation. A subset of samples was prepared in parallel using single-end sample barcoding, then pooled and co-amplified after Illumina adapter ligation. Patient repertoires were compared against about a dozen previously published healthy control repertoires from donors aged about 6 to 25 years. Summary of the overall study and its limitations: Patients showed significantly higher frequencies than controls for roughly five TRBV segments, among them TRBV5-6, TRBV5-1 and TRBV20-1. When samples were clustered directly using the F measure, samples prepared in the same batch co-clustered strongly, which prompted a batch-effect correction. Compared with controls, multiple sclerosis patients had significantly lower normalized Chao1 diversity, a finding suggesting substantial peripheral T-cell clonal expansion. The control group was slightly older than the multiple sclerosis patient group.

TCR beta repertoires were profiled from peripheral blood of under 15 young patients with multiple sclerosis to demonstrate the VDJtools post-analysis software. Multiple sclerosis patients were children and adolescents aged 6 to 15 years. The CDR3, cysteine through phenylalanine, is 12 amino acids long. Just the 36-base CDR3 DNA is kept, in frame starting at base 1. Trimming removed 0 bases from V and 4 bases from J, leaving 6 bases between the germline ends. Per the germline V gene (reference sequence), DFQATT is the CDR1 and SNEGSKA is the CDR2. The source material was blood. The sequence links TRBV20-1 to TRBJ2-5, with the D gene call left open. The receptor comes from a girl aged 5-17 years with multiple sclerosis. The CDR3 here reads CSAREQRETQYF. In nucleotide form, the sequence is TGCAGTGCTAGAGAGCAGAGAGAGACCCAGTACTTC.